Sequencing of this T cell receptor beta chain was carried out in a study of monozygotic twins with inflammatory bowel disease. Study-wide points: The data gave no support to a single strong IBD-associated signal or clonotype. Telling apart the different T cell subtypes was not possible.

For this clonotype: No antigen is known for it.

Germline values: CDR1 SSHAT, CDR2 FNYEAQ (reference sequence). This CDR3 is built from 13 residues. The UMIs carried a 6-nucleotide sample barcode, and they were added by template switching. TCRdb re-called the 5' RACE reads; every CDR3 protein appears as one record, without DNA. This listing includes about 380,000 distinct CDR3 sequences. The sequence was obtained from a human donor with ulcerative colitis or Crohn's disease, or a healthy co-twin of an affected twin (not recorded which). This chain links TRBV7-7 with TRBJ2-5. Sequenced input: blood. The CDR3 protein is CASSGRPQETQYF.